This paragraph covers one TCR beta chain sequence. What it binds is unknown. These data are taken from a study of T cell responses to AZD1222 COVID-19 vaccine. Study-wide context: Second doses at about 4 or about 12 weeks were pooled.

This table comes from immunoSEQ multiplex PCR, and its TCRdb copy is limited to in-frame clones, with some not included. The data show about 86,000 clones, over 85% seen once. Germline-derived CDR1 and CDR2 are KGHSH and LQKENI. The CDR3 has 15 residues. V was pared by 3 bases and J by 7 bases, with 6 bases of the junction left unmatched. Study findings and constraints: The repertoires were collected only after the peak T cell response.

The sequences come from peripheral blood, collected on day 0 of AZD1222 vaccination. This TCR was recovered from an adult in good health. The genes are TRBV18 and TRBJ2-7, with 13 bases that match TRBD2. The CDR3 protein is CASSPGLAGVGEQYF. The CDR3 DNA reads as TGTGCCAGCTCACCCGGACTAGCGGGAGTAGGTGAGCAGTACTTC. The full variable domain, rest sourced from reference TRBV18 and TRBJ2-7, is NAGVMQNPRHLVRRRGQEARLRCSPMKGHSHVYWYRQLPEEGLKFMVYLQKENIIDESGMPKERFSAEFPKEGPSILRIQQVVRGDSAAYFCASSPGLAGVGEQYFGPGTRLTVT.